This T cell receptor beta chain was sequenced for a study of cytomegalovirus exposure and HLA in healthy donors. Notes on the study in general: Upon later analysis, HLA-associated TCR beta chains proved more clonally expanded than other, equally common chains. Analysis was carried out at a later point, and it linked a missense DCLRE1C variant to TCR beta V- and J-gene trimming. Through in vitro validation, a few CMV-associated chains were shown to be specific for CMV antigens. The authors listed around 150 TCR beta chains as cytomegalovirus-associated.

The PCR was carried out with 60 Vbeta primers and 13 Jbeta primers. Libraries were prepared by immunoSEQ multiplex PCR; TCRdb keeps only in-frame clonotypes and omits some of them. In the table there are approximately 160,000 clones, around 80% of which are singletons. Germline values: CDR1 SGDLS, CDR2 YYNGEE. The CDR3 has 15 residues. The V end lost 0 bases, the J end lost 7 bases, and 11 bases lay between the germline ends. This clone was observed a handful of times. Its target is unknown. This TCR was sampled from a human donor in good health. The chain joins TRBV9 to TRBJ1-6; tentatively, D is TRBD1 (6 bases). The sequenced sample consisted of PBMCs. CDR3 coding DNA: TGTGCCAGCAGCGTAGATCCAAGGGGGAATTCACCCCTCCACTTT. Its translation: CASSVDPRGNSPLHF.